This T cell receptor beta chain was recovered during a study of blood T cell repertoires in COVID-19. Here immunoSEQ multiplex PCR was the method, and the copy in TCRdb shows in-frame clones only, minus some. The table lists 100,000 to 150,000 clones, around 81% of them singletons. CDR3 length equals 16 residues. With V trimmed by 5 bases and J by 0 bases, 7 bases remained unmatched. CDR1 and CDR2 from the germline V gene are SGHNT and YENEEA. The chain joins TRBV11-3 to TRBJ2-1; 7 bases are shared with TRBD1. The sequencing sample was made of peripheral blood. The sequence was collected from a woman aged 45-65 years with acute or convalescent COVID-19. In nucleotides, the CDR3 is TGTGCCAGCAGCCCAGGCAGGGGGAGCTCCTACAATGAGCAGTTCTTC. Translated: CASSPGRGSSYNEQFF.